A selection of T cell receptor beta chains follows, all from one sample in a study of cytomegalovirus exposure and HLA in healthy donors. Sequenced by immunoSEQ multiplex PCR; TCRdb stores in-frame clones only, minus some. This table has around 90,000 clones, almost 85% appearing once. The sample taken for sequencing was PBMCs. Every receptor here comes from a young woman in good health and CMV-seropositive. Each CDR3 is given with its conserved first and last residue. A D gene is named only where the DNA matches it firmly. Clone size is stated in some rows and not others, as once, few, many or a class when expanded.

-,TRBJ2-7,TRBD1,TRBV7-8,CASSLGNRGDYEQYF,TGTGCCAGCAGCTTAGGGAACAGGGGGGACTACGAGCAGTACTTC
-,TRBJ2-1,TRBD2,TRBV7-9,CASSQLAGGLYNEQFF,TGTGCCAGCAGCCAACTAGCGGGGGGCCTCTACAATGAGCAGTTCTTC
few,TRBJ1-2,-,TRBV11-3,CASSPRGTSSYGYTF,TGTGCCAGCAGCCCGCGCGGGACGTCAAGCTATGGCTACACCTTC
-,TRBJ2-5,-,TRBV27,CASISRVGEETQYF,TGTGCCAGCATTAGTAGGGTGGGAGAAGAGACCCAGTACTTC
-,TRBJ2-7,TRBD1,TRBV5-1,CASSLDTGGLSYEQYF,TGCGCCAGCAGCTTGGATACAGGGGGCCTCTCCTACGAGCAGTACTTC
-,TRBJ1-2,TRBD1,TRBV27,CASSLGQHYGYTF,TGTGCCAGCAGTTTGGGACAGCACTATGGCTACACCTTC
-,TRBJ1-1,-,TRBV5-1,CASSLTGPGETEAFF,TGCGCCAGCAGCTTGACCGGGCCGGGGGAGACTGAAGCTTTCTTT
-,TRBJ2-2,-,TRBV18,CASSPRGGGGGPGELFF,TGTGCCAGCTCACCACGCGGTGGAGGCGGTGGTCCCGGGGAGCTGTTTTTT
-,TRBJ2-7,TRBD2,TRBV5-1,CASSSSGGLSYEQYF,TGCGCCAGCAGCTCGAGCGGGGGGCTCTCCTACGAGCAGTACTTC
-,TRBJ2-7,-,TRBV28,CASSLFGDGIYEQYF,TGTGCCAGCAGTTTATTCGGGGATGGGATCTACGAGCAGTACTTC
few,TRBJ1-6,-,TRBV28,CASKLWQGNSPLHF,TGTGCCAGCAAGTTATGGCAGGGGAATTCACCCCTCCACTTT
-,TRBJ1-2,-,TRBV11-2,CASSPQGINYGYTF,TGTGCCAGCAGCCCCCAGGGGATTAACTATGGCTACACCTTC
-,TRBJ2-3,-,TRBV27,CASSLSTGMGDTQYF,TGTGCCAGCAGTTTATCGACAGGAATGGGGGATACGCAGTATTTT
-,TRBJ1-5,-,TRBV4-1,CASSQSRTASNQPQHF,TGCGCCAGCAGCCAATCCAGGACAGCCAGCAATCAGCCCCAGCATTTT
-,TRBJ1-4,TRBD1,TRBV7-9,CASSPGGLNPKLFF,TGTGCCAGCAGCCCAGGGGGCCTCAATCCTAAGCTGTTTTTT
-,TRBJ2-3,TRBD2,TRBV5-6,CASGGEGDTQYF,TGTGCCAGCGGGGGGGAGGGAGATACGCAGTATTTT
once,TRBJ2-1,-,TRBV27,CASSLSFSGGLFF,TGTGCCAGCAGTCTTTCCTTTAGTGGGGGACTTTTCTTC
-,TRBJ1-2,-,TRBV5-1,CASSLGRLEGGYTF,TGCGCCAGCAGCTTAGGACGGCTGGAGGGGGGCTACACCTTC
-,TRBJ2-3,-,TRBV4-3,CASSRAGRSTDTQYF,TGCGCCAGCAGCCGGGCGGGGCGTAGCACAGATACGCAGTATTTT
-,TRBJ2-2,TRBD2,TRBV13,CASSLVLAGGPTGELFF,TGTGCCAGCAGCTTAGTCCTAGCGGGGGGGCCCACCGGGGAGCTGTTTTTT
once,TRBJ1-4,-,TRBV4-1,CASRDDRGTNEKLFF,TGCGCCAGCAGAGACGACCGAGGAACTAATGAAAAACTGTTTTTT
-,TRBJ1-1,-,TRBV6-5,CASSYSETEAFF,TGTGCCAGCAGTTACTCAGAGACTGAAGCTTTCTTT
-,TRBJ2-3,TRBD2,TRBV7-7,CASSLGGGWTDTQYF,TGTGCCAGCAGCTTGGGGGGGGGTTGGACAGATACGCAGTATTTT
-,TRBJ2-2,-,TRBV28,CASSLGTGTLAANTGELFF,TGTGCCAGCAGCTTAGGTACAGGGACTCTAGCGGCGAACACCGGGGAGCTGTTTTTT
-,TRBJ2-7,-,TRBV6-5,CASRVSYEQYF,TGTGCCAGCAGAGTCAGCTACGAGCAGTACTTC
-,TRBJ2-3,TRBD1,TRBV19,CASRTDRSTDTQYF,TGTGCCAGTAGGACGGACAGGAGCACAGATACGCAGTATTTT
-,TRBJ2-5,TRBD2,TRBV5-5,CASSAGRTSGQETQYF,TGTGCCAGCAGCGCTGGGAGGACTAGCGGGCAAGAGACCCAGTACTTC
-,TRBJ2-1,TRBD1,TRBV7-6,CASRDTGGNEQFF,TGTGCCAGCAGAGACACAGGGGGCAATGAGCAGTTCTTC
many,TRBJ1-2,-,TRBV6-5,CASSYSEGEGYGYTF,TGTGCCAGCAGTTACTCGGAGGGAGAGGGATATGGCTACACCTTC
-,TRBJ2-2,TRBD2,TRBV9,CASSYGLAAFTGELFF,TGTGCCAGCAGCTACGGACTAGCGGCGTTCACCGGGGAGCTGTTTTTT
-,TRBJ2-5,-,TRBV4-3,CASSPLGGGNQETQYF,TGCGCCAGCAGCCCCTTAGGGGGGGGCAATCAAGAGACCCAGTACTTC
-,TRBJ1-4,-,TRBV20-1,CSATKEKLFF,TGCAGTGCGACAAAGGAAAAACTGTTTTTT
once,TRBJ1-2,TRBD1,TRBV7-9,CASSSGQGGRGYTF,TGTGCCAGCAGCTCCGGACAGGGGGGTCGTGGCTACACCTTC
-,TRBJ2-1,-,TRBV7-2,CASSLAGDIPTREQFF,TGTGCCAGCAGCTTAGCCGGGGACATTCCTACACGGGAGCAGTTCTTC
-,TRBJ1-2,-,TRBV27,CASSLSPGTLYGYTF,TGTGCCAGCAGTTTATCGCCAGGAACCCTCTATGGCTACACCTTC
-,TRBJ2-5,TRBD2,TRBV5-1,CASMETPGLAGWETQYF,TGCGCCAGCATGGAGACTCCGGGACTAGCGGGGTGGGAGACCCAGTACTTC
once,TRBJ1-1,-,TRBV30,CAWSWGRDTEAFF,TGTGCCTGGAGTTGGGGGCGCGACACTGAAGCTTTCTTT
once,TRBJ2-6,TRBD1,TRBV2,CASSDGGQGYGANVLTF,TGTGCCAGCAGTGACGGGGGACAGGGATATGGGGCCAACGTCCTGACTTTC
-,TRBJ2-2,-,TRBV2,CASSEKGRLAETTGELFF,TGTGCCAGCAGTGAAAAAGGGAGGCTAGCCGAGACCACCGGGGAGCTGTTTTTT
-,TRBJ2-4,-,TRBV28,CASSPPVPKNIQYF,TGTGCCAGCAGTCCCCCGGTCCCCAAAAACATTCAGTACTTC
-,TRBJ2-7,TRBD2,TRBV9,CASGKSGGPAYEQYF,TGTGCCAGCGGGAAGAGCGGGGGGCCAGCCTACGAGCAGTACTTC
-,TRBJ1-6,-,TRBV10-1,CAGERGGLNPPLHF,TGCGCCGGGGAAAGGGGGGGCTTGAATCCACCCCTCCACTTT
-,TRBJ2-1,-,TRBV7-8,CASSLDDPTGKQFF,TGTGCCAGCAGCTTAGACGACCCCACCGGGAAGCAGTTCTTC
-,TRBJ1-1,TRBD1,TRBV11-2,CASSLVSDRDTEAFF,TGTGCCAGCAGCTTAGTCTCCGACAGGGACACTGAAGCTTTCTTT
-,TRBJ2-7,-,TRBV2,CASSELIGGGSYEQYF,TGTGCCAGCAGTGAACTTATAGGGGGTGGATCCTACGAGCAGTACTTC
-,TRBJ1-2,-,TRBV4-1,CASRRAISEGYHGYTF,TGCGCCAGCAGAAGGGCGATCTCGGAGGGATATCACGGCTACACCTTC
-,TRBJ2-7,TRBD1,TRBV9,CASSAGQGDEQYF,TGTGCCAGCAGCGCGGGACAGGGTGACGAGCAGTACTTC
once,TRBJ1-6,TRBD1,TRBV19,CASTGRTGGLSPLHF,TGTGCCAGTACCGGACGGACAGGGGGATTATCACCCCTCCACTTT